Below, 5 T cell receptor beta chains from the same sample are listed, as sequenced in a study of T cell repertoires in cytomegalovirus infection. TCRdb recomputed calls from the reads with MiXCR, one row per CDR3 protein. The sample consists of approximately 730,000 distinct CDR3 sequences, around 35% of them appearing once. Antigens for these TCRs are unknown. Specimen: cultured PBMCs, collected from culture after CMV antigen stimulation. All receptors come from a human donor in good health (CMV status not recorded). Some clones in this sample may be carry-over from other donors' samples.

The chain uses TRBV15 and TRBJ2-1, with D uncertain. This CDR3 is built from 11 residues. Looked up from germline, CDR1 is LNHNV and CDR2 is YYDKDF (reference sequence). The V end was cut by 7 bases, the J end by 9 bases, with 10 bases between. CDR3: CATKDAGEQFF. CDR3 nucleotide sequence: TGTGCCACCAAGGACGCAGGTGAGCAGTTCTTC. Using reference TRBV15 and TRBJ2-1 for the parts outside the CDR3, the full variable domain is DAMVIQNPRYQVTQFGKPVTLSCSQTLNHNVMYWYQQKSSQAPKLLFHYYDKDFNNEADTPDNFQSRRPNTSFCFLDIRSPGLGDTAMYLCATKDAGEQFFGPGTRLTVL.

The J gene is TRBJ1-1, the V gene TRBV11-2, with unresolved D. This CDR3 has 12 residues. Germline assignment: CDR1 SGHAT and CDR2 FQNNGV. Trimming pared 2 bases from V and 6 bases from J, leaving 7 bases between. The CDR3 loop is CASSLPSPEAFF. CDR3 nucleotide sequence: TGTGCCAGCAGCTTACCGTCACCTGAAGCTTTCTTT. The whole variable domain, remainder taken from reference TRBV11-2 and TRBJ1-1, is EAGVAQSPRYKIIEKRQSVAFWCNPISGHATLYWYQQILGQGPKLLIQFQNNGVVDDSQLPKDRFSAERLKGVDSTLKIQPAKLEDSAVYLCASSLPSPEAFFGQGTRLTVV.

This clonotype showed up many times. The genes are TRBV7-2 and TRBJ1-5; D might be TRBD1 (6 bases). The CDR3 sequence is 15 residues long. The germline V gene encodes CDR1 SGHTA and CDR2 FQGNSA. The V end was cut by 5 bases, the J end by 0 bases, with 11 bases between. The CDR3 nucleotides read TGTGCCAGCAGCCCTCAGGGGCTTAGCAATCAGCCCCAGCATTTT. Translated: CASSPQGLSNQPQHF.

The chain recombines TRBV7-8 with TRBJ2-7; D uncertain. The V end was cut by 5 bases, the J end by 0 bases, with 8 bases between. The CDR3 is made up of 13 amino acids. CDR1 and CDR2 (germline): SGHVS, FQNEAQ. The CDR3 nucleotides read TGTGCCAGCAGCCGCGGAACCTCCTACGAGCAGTACTTC. This translates into CASSRGTSYEQYF.

The chain links TRBV7-6 to TRBJ1-1; D is uncertain. Trimming took off 5 bases at V and 4 bases at J, with 14 bases between the two ends. The CDR3 loop spans 14 amino acids. Looked up from germline, CDR1 is SGHVS and CDR2 is FNYEAQ. CDR3 nucleotides: TGTGCCAGCAGCCCCGGGGAGGCAGGCACTGAAGCTTTCTTT. Its translation: CASSPGEAGTEAFF.